These T cell receptor beta chains were read from a single sample in a study of T cell repertoires in cytomegalovirus infection. The antigens for these receptors are not known. MiXCR was run by TCRdb on the reads, yielding one entry per CDR3 protein. This sample has about 770,000 distinct CDR3 sequences, with roughly 29% found just once. The specimen was cultured CD8+ T cells from PBMCs, collected from culture after CMV antigen stimulation. The receptors derive from a human donor in good health (CMV status not recorded). Some clones in this sample may be carry-over from other donors' samples. Each CDR3 is given with its conserved first and last residue. A D gene is named only where the DNA matches it firmly. Part of the rows lack a size; the others show once, few, many or a class for expanded clones.

clone_size	d_call	v_call	j_call	cdr3_nt	cdr3_aa
.	TRBD2	TRBV6-6	TRBJ2-1	TGTGCCAGCAGTTGGCGGGGGGTAGGAAATGAGCAGTTCTTC	CASSWRGVGNEQFF
.	TRBD1	TRBV27	TRBJ1-1	TGTGCCAGCAGTCTATCCACAGGGGCGGAAGCTTTTTTT	CASSLSTGAEAFF
.	TRBD1	TRBV12-3/TRBV12-4	TRBJ1-1	TGTGCCAGCAGTTCGGCAGAACAGGGGACGGATTTTCAGGCTTTCTTT	CASSSAEQGTDFQAFF
many	TRBD1	TRBV12-3/TRBV12-4	TRBJ2-1	TGTGCCAGCAGTTTAGGGACAGGGGGCGGTTACAATGAGCAGTTCTTC	CASSLGTGGGYNEQFF
.	.	TRBV6-6	TRBJ1-5	TGTGCCAGCACCGATTGGGGTGGCAATCAGCCCCAGCATTTT	CASTDWGGNQPQHF
many	TRBD2	TRBV7-9	TRBJ2-3	TGTGCCAGCAGACCGACTAGCGGGGGGGCAGATACGCAGTATTTT	CASRPTSGGADTQYF
.	.	TRBV19	TRBJ2-7	TGTGCCAGTAGTATAGATCAGGAGGGCGTCGAGCAGTACTTC	CASSIDQEGVEQYF
few	TRBD2	TRBV7-3	TRBJ2-1	TGTGCCAGCAGCTTTAGCGGGGTGGGATCCAATGAGCAGTTCTTC	CASSFSGVGSNEQFF
.	TRBD1	TRBV9	TRBJ2-3	TGTGCCAGCAGCGAGGGACTCCCGGGACAGGGAACAGATACGCAGTATTTT	CASSEGLPGQGTDTQYF
.	TRBD1	TRBV6-1	TRBJ2-7	TGTGCCAGCAGTGAAGTCAGGGGGTCCTCCTACGAGCAGTACTTC	CASSEVRGSSYEQYF
few	.	TRBV12-3/TRBV12-4	TRBJ1-1	TGTGCCAGCCGTCCCGGGACATTCTTGAACACTGAAGCTTTCTTT	CASRPGTFLNTEAFF
.	.	TRBV6-5	TRBJ2-2	TGTGCCAGCAGTCGAGGACAGTGGGGTCAAGGGGAGCTGTTTTTT	CASSRGQWGQGELFF
few	TRBD1	TRBV4-1	TRBJ2-7	TGCGCCAGCAGCGCGGGACAGGGGGCAGGGGAGCAGTACTTC	CASSAGQGAGEQYF
.	.	TRBV24-1	TRBJ2-1	TGTGCCACCAGTGATTTCCAGGGGAGCTCCTACAATGAGCAGTTCTTC	CATSDFQGSSYNEQFF
.	.	TRBV19	TRBJ2-7	TGTGCCAGTAGTGTTACAGGGAGCTCCTACGAGCAGTACTTC	CASSVTGSSYEQYF
few	.	TRBV27	TRBJ1-1	TGTGCCAGCAGGTTCGTGGGGGGGAGGGTCACTGAAGCTTTCTTT	CASRFVGGRVTEAFF
few	.	TRBV3-1	TRBJ2-4	TGTGCCAGCAGCCCGGAGGGGGAGAAACAGTACTTC	CASSPEGEKQYF
few	.	TRBV7-8	TRBJ1-5	TGTGCCAGCAGCATCGAGAATAGTCAGCCCCAGCATTTT	CASSIENSQPQHF
few	TRBD1	TRBV6-5	TRBJ2-3	TGTGCCAGCAGCCTCTATCCGGGACAGGGTCATACAGATACGCAGTATTTT	CASSLYPGQGHTDTQYF
few	TRBD1	TRBV11-3	TRBJ2-7	TGTGCCAGCAGCTCGGGACAGGGGGACAACGAGCAGTACTTC	CASSSGQGDNEQYF
.	.	TRBV6-6	TRBJ2-1	TGTGCCAGCAGTTACTCATCCCTGTCTAGCTCCTACAATGAGCAGTTCTTC	CASSYSSLSSSYNEQFF
few	.	TRBV7-9	TRBJ1-5	TGTGCCAGCAGCTTAGCCGACTCAGCACATCAGCCCCAGCATTTT	CASSLADSAHQPQHF
.	.	TRBV9	TRBJ2-1	TGTGCCAGCAGCCCTGCGGGACAGACCCTTTCCAATGAGCAGTTCTTC	CASSPAGQTLSNEQFF
few	.	TRBV4-3	TRBJ1-4	TGCGCCAGCAGCCCCCGGGACAATAATGAAAAACTGTTTTTT	CASSPRDNNEKLFF
.	TRBD2	TRBV6-2/TRBV6-3	TRBJ2-3	TGTGCCAGCAGACTCCGACTAGCGGGGAGGTCAGATACGCAGTATTTT	CASRLRLAGRSDTQYF
.	TRBD2	TRBV15	TRBJ2-1	TGTGCCACCAGATTCCCGGGGGGGTTCAATGAGCAGTTCTTC	CATRFPGGFNEQFF
few	TRBD1	TRBV6-5	TRBJ1-5	TGTGCCAGCAGTGAGACCGGGACAGGACATATTAGCAATCAGCCCCAGCATTTT	CASSETGTGHISNQPQHF
.	.	TRBV4-2	TRBJ1-1	TGTGCCAGCAGCCCTGGGGACGGCTTAGCCACTGAAGCTTTCTTT	CASSPGDGLATEAFF
.	TRBD1	TRBV13	TRBJ1-1	TGTGCCAGCAGCTCGAGACAGGGTGGGGACACTGAAGCTTTCTTT	CASSSRQGGDTEAFF
.	.	TRBV4-1	TRBJ1-2	TGCGCCAGCAGCCAAGATCCGGCAGTAAGTCGCTACACCTTC	CASSQDPAVSRYTF
.	TRBD2	TRBV6-2/TRBV6-3	TRBJ2-1	TGTGCCAGCAGTAACACCGGGACTAGCGGGAATGAGCAGTTCTTC	CASSNTGTSGNEQFF
few	.	TRBV20-1	TRBJ2-1	TGCAGTGCTAGACCCATCCCGGAATTCGCCGCCCTCGATGAGCAGTTCTTC	CSARPIPEFAALDEQFF
.	.	TRBV6-5	TRBJ1-1	TGTGCCAGCAGTTACTCCGTAGGACTGACTGAAGCTTTCTTT	CASSYSVGLTEAFF
many	.	TRBV7-8	TRBJ2-2	TGTGCCAGCAGCCGCTCGAGGACGGATTGGGGCTACACCGGGGAGCTGTTTTTT	CASSRSRTDWGYTGELFF